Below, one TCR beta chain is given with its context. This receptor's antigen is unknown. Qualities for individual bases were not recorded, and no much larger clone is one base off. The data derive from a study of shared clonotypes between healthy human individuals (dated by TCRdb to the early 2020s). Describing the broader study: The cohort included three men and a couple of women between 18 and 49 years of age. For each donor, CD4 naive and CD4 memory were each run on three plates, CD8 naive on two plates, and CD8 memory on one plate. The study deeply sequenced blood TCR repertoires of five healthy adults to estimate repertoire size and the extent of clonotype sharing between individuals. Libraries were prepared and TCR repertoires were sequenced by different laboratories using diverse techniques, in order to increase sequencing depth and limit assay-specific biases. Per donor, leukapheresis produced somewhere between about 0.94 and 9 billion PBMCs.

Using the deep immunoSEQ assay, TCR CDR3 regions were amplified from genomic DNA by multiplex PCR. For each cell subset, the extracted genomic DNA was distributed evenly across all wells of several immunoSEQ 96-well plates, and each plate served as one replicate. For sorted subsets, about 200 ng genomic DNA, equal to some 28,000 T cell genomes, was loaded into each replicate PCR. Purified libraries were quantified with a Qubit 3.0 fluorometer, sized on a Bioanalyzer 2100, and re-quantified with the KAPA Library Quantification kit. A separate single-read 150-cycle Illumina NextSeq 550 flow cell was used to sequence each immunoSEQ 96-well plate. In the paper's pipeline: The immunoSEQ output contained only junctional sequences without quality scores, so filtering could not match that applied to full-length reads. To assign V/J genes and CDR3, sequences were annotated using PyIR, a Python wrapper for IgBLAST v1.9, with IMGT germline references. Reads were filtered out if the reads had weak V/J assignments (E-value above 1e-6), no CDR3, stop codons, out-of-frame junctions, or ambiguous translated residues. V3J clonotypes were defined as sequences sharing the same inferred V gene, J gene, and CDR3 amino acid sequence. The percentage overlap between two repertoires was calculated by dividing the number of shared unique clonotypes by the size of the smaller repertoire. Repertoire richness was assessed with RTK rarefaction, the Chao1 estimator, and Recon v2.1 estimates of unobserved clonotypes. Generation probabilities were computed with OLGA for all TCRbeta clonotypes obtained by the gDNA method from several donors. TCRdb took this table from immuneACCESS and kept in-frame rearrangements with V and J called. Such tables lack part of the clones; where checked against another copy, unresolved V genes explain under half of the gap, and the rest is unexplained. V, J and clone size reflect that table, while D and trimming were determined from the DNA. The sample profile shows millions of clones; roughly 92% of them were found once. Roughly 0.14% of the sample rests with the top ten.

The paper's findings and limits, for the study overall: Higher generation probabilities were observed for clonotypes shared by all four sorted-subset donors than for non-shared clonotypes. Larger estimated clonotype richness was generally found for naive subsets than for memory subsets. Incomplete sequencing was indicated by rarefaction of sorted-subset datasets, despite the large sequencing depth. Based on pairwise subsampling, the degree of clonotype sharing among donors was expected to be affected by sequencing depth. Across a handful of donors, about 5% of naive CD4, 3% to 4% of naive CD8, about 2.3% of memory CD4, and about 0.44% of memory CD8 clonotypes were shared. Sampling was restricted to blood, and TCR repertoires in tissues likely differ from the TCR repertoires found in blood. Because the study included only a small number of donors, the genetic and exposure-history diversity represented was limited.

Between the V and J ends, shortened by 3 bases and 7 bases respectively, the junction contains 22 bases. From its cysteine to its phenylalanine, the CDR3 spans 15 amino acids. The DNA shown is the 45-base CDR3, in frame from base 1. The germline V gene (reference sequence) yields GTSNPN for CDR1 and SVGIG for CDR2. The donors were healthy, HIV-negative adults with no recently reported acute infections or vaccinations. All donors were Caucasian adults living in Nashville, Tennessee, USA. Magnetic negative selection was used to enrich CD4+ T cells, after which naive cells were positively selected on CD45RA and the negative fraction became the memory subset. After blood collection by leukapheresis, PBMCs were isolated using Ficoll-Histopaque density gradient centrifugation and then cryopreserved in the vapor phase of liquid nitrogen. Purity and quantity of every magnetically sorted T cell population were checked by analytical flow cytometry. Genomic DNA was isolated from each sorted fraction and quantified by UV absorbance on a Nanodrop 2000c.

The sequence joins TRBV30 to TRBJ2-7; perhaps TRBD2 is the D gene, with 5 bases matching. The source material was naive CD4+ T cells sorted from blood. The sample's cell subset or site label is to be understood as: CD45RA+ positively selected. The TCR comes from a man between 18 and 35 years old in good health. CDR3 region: CAWSIGGMGSEEQYF. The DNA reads TGTGCCTGGAGCATAGGAGGCATGGGTTCGGAGGAGCAGTACTTC.